The 18 T cell receptor beta chains below come from one sample, sequenced in a study of regulatory T cells in long-lasting Graves disease. CDR3 regions were amplified by Arm-PCR using iRepertoire HTBI primers to build TCR beta libraries. TCRdb reprocessed the multiplex PCR reads via MiXCR and lists one record per CDR3 protein. This table holds 600,000 to 650,000 distinct CDR3 sequences, 15% to 20% found once. Time point here: newly diagnosed GD, antithyroid drugs for less than 3 months. PBMC RNA was the source of the TCR library. These sequences were also reported in another study, on T cells in Graves' hyperthyroidism and ophthalmopathy.

The specimen comprised peripheral blood mononuclear cells (PBMCs), sampled at new diagnosis, from a patient treated with antithyroid drugs. These receptors were taken from a woman under 40 with Graves disease.

The V call is TRBV3-1, the J call TRBJ1-6; 12 bases align to TRBD1. The CDR3 is 15 residues long. Per the germline V gene, CDR1 is LGHDT and CDR2 is YNNKEL (reference sequence). The V and J ends lost 1 base and 9 bases, in that order; junction bases with no gene match: 1. The CDR3 reads CASSQVGQGASPLHF. The CDR3 nucleotides are TGTGCCAGCAGCCAAGTGGGACAGGGGGCTTCACCCCTCCACTTT.

The rearrangement joins TRBV5-1 to TRBJ1-6; 8 positions agree with TRBD1. This CDR3 contains 17 residues. CDR1 and CDR2 from the germline V gene are SGHRS and YFSETQ. Trimming cost V 0 bases and J 7 bases; bases outside gene matches: 9. The CDR3 sequence is CASSLASGGQENSPLHF. The DNA of the CDR3 is TGCGCCAGCAGCTTGGCTTCTGGGGGACAGGAGAATTCACCCCTCCACTTT.

This clonotype was seen at least ten times. The chain has TRBV27 and TRBJ1-5; 11 bases match TRBD1. The CDR3 is 13 residues long. Per the germline V gene, CDR1 is MNHEY and CDR2 is SMNVEV (reference sequence). Trimming removed 6 bases from V and 6 bases from J; junction bases left unmatched: 1. The CDR3 loop reads CASRGTGGQPQHF. For the CDR3, the DNA is TGTGCCAGCAGAGGGACAGGGGGTCAGCCCCAGCATTTT.

The V call is TRBV7-9, the J call TRBJ1-4; the D gene is possibly TRBD1 (5 bases). The germline V and J ends were trimmed by 2 bases and 10 bases, with 11 bases remaining between them. This CDR3 comprises 13 residues. From germline, CDR1 is SEHNR and CDR2 FQNEAQ (reference sequence). The CDR3 here is CASSLMGDGKLFF. DNA for the CDR3: TGTGCCAGCAGCTTAATGGGGGACGGAAAACTGTTTTTT.

V is TRBV28 and J is TRBJ2-2; 9 positions match TRBD2. Germline V lookup: CDR1 MDHEN, CDR2 SYDVKM. The CDR3 extends over 15 amino acids. V gave up 9 bases and J gave up 4 bases; unmatched junction bases: 9. CDR3 protein: CASGSGGAGTGELFF. The CDR3 region has the DNA TGTGCCAGTGGTAGCGGGGGCGCCGGCACCGGGGAGCTGTTTTTT.

The V call is TRBV19, the J call TRBJ2-6; D unresolved. The CDR3 is 16 residues long. The germline V gene has CDR1 LNHDA and CDR2 SQIVND (reference sequence). Trimming removed 4 bases from V and 2 bases from J, with 12 bases in between. CDR3 sequence reads: CASSTPWLTGANVLTF. The CDR3 DNA reads TGTGCCAGTAGTACCCCTTGGTTGACTGGGGCCAACGTCCTGACTTTC.

There are many counts of this clonotype. The rearrangement links TRBV19 to TRBJ1-5; D gene unclear. The CDR3 runs 13 residues. The germline V and J ends were trimmed by 0 bases and 5 bases, with 5 bases remaining between them. Germline values: CDR1 LNHDA, CDR2 SQIVND (reference sequence). CDR3 protein: CASSIERDQPQHF. CDR3 sequence (DNA): TGTGCCAGTAGTATAGAGCGGGATCAGCCCCAGCATTTT.

There are many counts of this clonotype. The genes are TRBV12-3 or TRBV12-4 and TRBJ1-1; D might be TRBD1 (5 bases). V was shortened by 5 bases and J by 2 bases, with 12 bases between the two germline ends. The length of the CDR3 is 14 residues. The CDR3 reads CASSEQVLNTEAFF. The CDR3 region has the DNA TGTGCCAGCAGTGAACAGGTACTAAACACTGAAGCTTTCTTT.

Concerning this clonotype: Possible read error: a much larger clone is one base away. The V gene is TRBV5-1, the J gene TRBJ1-1, with D perhaps matching TRBD1 (6 bases). The CDR3 spans 14 residues. Per germline, CDR1 SGHRS and CDR2 YFSETQ. V dropped 2 bases and J dropped 5 bases, with 13 bases sitting between them. CDR3 sequence reads: CASSFKTGGTEAFF. DNA of the CDR3: TGCGCCAGCAGCTTCAAGACAGGTGGAACTGAAGCTTTCTTT.

This sequence joins TRBV5-1 and TRBJ1-4; 7 bases align to TRBD1. The J segment lost 5 bases and the V segment lost 0 bases, leaving 4 bases of the junction unmatched. The germline V gene has CDR1 SGHRS and CDR2 YFSETQ. There are 15 residues in the CDR3. CDR3 residues: CASSLAGTANEKLFF. CDR3 nucleotide sequence: TGCGCCAGCAGCTTGGCCGGGACAGCAAATGAAAAACTGTTTTTT.

The table lists this clonotype with many counts. This rearrangement joins TRBV30 to TRBJ2-7; 7 bases line up with TRBD1. Germline assignment: CDR1 GTSNPN and CDR2 SVGIG (reference sequence). The CDR3 has 14 amino acids. V lost 1 base, J lost 3 bases, and 6 bases stayed unmatched. The CDR3 DNA reads TGTGCCTGGAGTGGAAGGGGGCAAGACTACGAGCAGTACTTC. Its translation: CAWSGRGQDYEQYF.

A word on this clonotype: A clone one base away is much larger, so this may be a read error. J is TRBJ2-7 and V is TRBV20-1; 11 bases line up with TRBD2. The germline CDR1 and CDR2 sequences are DFQATT and SNEGSKA (reference sequence). The CDR3 runs to 13 residues. V lost 5 bases, J lost 4 bases, and 4 bases stayed unmatched. CDR3 bases: TGCAGTGCTGGGACTAGCGGACCATACGAGCAGTACTTC. Translating gives CSAGTSGPYEQYF.

V is TRBV6-5 and J is TRBJ2-5, with 10 bases fitting TRBD1. CDR1 MNHEY and CDR2 SVGAGI come from the germline V gene. V dropped 4 bases and J dropped 1; count of bases not matched to a gene: 3. The CDR3 runs to 15 residues. CDR3 nucleotides: TGTGCCAGCAGTTCCGACAGGGGGCCCCAAGAGACCCAGTACTTC. This translates into CASSSDRGPQETQYF.

This chain links TRBV10-3 with TRBJ2-7, with 9 bases lining up with TRBD1. Trimming removed 6 bases from V and 3 bases from J; junction bases left unmatched: 0. Germline V gives CDR1 ENHRY, CDR2 SYGVKD. This CDR3 contains 12 residues. The CDR3 loop is CAIRGQGYEQYF. CDR3 coding DNA: TGTGCCATCAGGGGACAGGGCTACGAGCAGTACTTC.

Concerning this clonotype: A much larger clone differs from this one at a single base, so this may be a read error. The V and J genes are TRBV11-2 and TRBJ2-5, with 8 bases identical to TRBD2. V shed 5 bases, J shed 9 bases, and the junction held 11 bases outside the gene matches. Germline loops: CDR1 SGHAT, CDR2 FQNNGV. The CDR3 spans 14 residues. The CDR3 DNA sequence: TGTGCCAGCAGCCATGGGGGAGGGCGGGAGGCCCAGTACTTC. Translating gives CASSHGGGREAQYF.

This clonotype appeared many times. The chain carries TRBV15 and TRBJ2-7; D gene unclear. The CDR3 consists of 15 residues. CDR1 is LNHNV, CDR2 YYDKDF, per germline (reference sequence). The V gene lost 0 bases and the J gene lost 1 base, with 10 bases spanning the gap. CDR3 DNA: TGTGCCACCAGCAGAGAGGGCAGTTCTTCCTACGAGCAGTACTTC. This sequence encodes CATSREGSSSYEQYF.

This clonotype was counted only a few times. The J gene is TRBJ2-1, the V gene TRBV11-1; no definite D call. In germline, CDR1 is SGHAT, CDR2 FQDESV (reference sequence). Trimming took 1 base from V and 0 from J, leaving 10 bases between them. CDR3 length: 16 residues. The CDR3 here is CASSLGGSSSYNEQFF. The CDR3 bases are TGTGCCAGCAGCTTAGGGGGATCGAGCTCCTACAATGAGCAGTTCTTC.

This clonotype was recorded at least ten times. The V call is TRBV6-5, the J call TRBJ2-5; no clear D gene. The length of the CDR3 is 15 residues. V lost 0 bases and J 5 bases, leaving 13 bases between the germline ends. The germline V gene encodes CDR1 MNHEY and CDR2 SVGAGI. The CDR3 coding sequence is TGTGCCAGCAGTTACTCGATTGAAGGATGGGAGACCCAGTACTTC. It is translated as CASSYSIEGWETQYF.